The present entry profiles one T cell receptor beta chain with its context. Its target is not known. This sample was taken from a study of T cell responses to AZD1222 COVID-19 vaccine. Findings and limits, study-wide: Across the whole spike, CD4 TCRs peaked at regions 160-218 and 743-854. Reportedly, nearly half of unique spike TCRs recognized epitopes outside B.1.351/B.1.1.7 mutations. Elevations in Spike-specific TCR breadth and depth followed administration of two AZD1222 doses.

Profiling relied on immunoSEQ multiplex PCR, and the TCRdb table lists in-frame clones only, not all of them. The sample includes 110,000 or so clones, 86% of them seen just once. This CDR3 region has 14 residues. The V end was cut by 2 bases, the J end by 0 bases, with 5 bases between. Germline assignment: CDR1 SGHTA and CDR2 FQGNSA. Both about-4-week and about-12-week second-dose recipients were combined. This receptor was taken from an adult who received the AZD1222 COVID-19 vaccine. The chain uses TRBV7-2 and TRBJ1-3; D unresolved. The sample consisted of peripheral blood, taken 28 days after the second AZD1222 dose. CDR3 coding DNA: TGTGCCAGCAGCTTAACGAGCTCTGGAAACACCATATATTTT. This encodes CASSLTSSGNTIYF.